The T cell receptor (beta chain) under discussion was sequenced for a study of blood T cell repertoires in COVID-19. Study-wide background: Whether acute or convalescent, the COVID-19 samples came from the United States, Italy and Spain. The cDNA or gDNA used as material had been derived from T cells, B-cell-depleted T cells, or PBMCs.

V was clipped by 6 bases and J by 1 base; unmatched bases: 5. There are 14 residues in the CDR3. Germline V lookup: CDR1 KGHSH, CDR2 LQKENI. In the original analysis: Amplified reference gene primers provided the basis for estimating nucleated cell counts. Repertoires were generated with immunoSEQ multiplex PCR, while TCRdb's copy carries only in-frame clones and drops some. That table gives V, J and clone size, and the DNA gave D and trimming. Among a few hundred thousand clones, over 75% were seen once, and the ten largest hold less than 4.5%. This sequence was found in a man aged 45-60 years with acute or convalescent COVID-19. What was sequenced was peripheral blood. The V and J genes are TRBV18 and TRBJ2-5, with TRBD1 matching 7 bases. The CDR3 nucleotides are TGTGCCAGCTCCATGACAGGGTCCCAAGAGACCCAGTACTTC. It is translated as CASSMTGSQETQYF.